This T cell receptor beta chain was profiled in a study of identical twins. A universal primer site was created by template switching, with the cDNA bearing unique molecular identifiers. In TCRdb, the 5' RACE reads were re-called with MiXCR into one record per CDR3 protein. The table records over 250,000 distinct CDR3 sequences, roughly 9.7% of them present only once. This clonotype was observed at least ten times. The same sample was also used in a study of yellow fever vaccine responses in identical twins.

The sequenced sample consisted of CD8+ T cells sorted from blood. The sequence came from a woman younger than 35 in good health.

The DNA of the CDR3 is TGTGCCAGCAGCGGGGACAGGGTAATTCCGTCCCCTCAGCCCCAGCATTTT. It specifies CASSGDRVIPSPQPQHF. The chain couples TRBV28 to TRBJ1-5; 9 bases map to TRBD1. The CDR3 extends over 17 amino acids. Per germline, CDR1 MDHEN and CDR2 SYDVKM. Unmatched junction bases numbered 15, after V lost 6 bases and J lost 6 bases.